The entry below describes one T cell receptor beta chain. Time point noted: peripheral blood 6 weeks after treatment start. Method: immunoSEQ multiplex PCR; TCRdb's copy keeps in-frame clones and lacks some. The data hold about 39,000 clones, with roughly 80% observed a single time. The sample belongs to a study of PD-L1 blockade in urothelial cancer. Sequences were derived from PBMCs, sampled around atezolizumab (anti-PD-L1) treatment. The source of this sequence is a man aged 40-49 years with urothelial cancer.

CDR3 DNA sequence: TGTGCCAGCAGGAGAAGGGCGAGCGCGGGGAACGAGCAGTACTTC. This encodes CASRRRASAGNEQYF. The chain combines TRBV2 with TRBJ2-7, with D possibly being TRBD2 (6 bases). The V gene lost 6 bases and the J gene lost 5 bases, with 20 bases spanning the gap. CDR1 and CDR2 (germline): SNHLY, FYNNEI. The CDR3 length is 15 residues.